The 5 T cell receptor beta chains presented below share a single source sample, sequenced in a study of cytomegalovirus exposure and HLA in healthy donors. The PCR employed 60 Vbeta primers together with 13 Jbeta primers. The method was immunoSEQ multiplex PCR; TCRdb's version includes in-frame clones alone and lacks a portion of them. The sample has 150,000 to 190,000 clones; about three quarters are singletons. Sequenced input: PBMCs. These receptors were obtained from a man younger than 30 in good health and CMV-seronegative.

This rearrangement joins TRBV6-6 to TRBJ1-6, with 10 bases lining up with TRBD1. This CDR3 is built from 13 residues. The ends lost 5 bases at V and 11 bases at J; junction bases unmatched: 3. Per germline, CDR1 MNHNY and CDR2 SVGAGI (reference sequence). In DNA, the CDR3 is TGTGCCAGCAGTACCGGGACAGGGGCACCCCTCCACTTT. This encodes CASSTGTGAPLHF.

This clone has just one count. The chain is built from TRBV9 and TRBJ2-3, with 10 bases lining up with TRBD2. Trimming took 4 bases from V and 1 from J; bases not matched to a gene: 6. Germline V gene data show CDR1 as SGDLS and CDR2 as YYNGEE. This CDR3 is 16 amino acids long. This CDR3 reads CASSTGLAVGTDTQYF. DNA of the CDR3: TGTGCCAGCAGCACCGGACTAGCGGTTGGCACAGATACGCAGTATTTT.

The chain recombines TRBV19 with TRBJ1-5; D is unresolved. This CDR3 has 15 amino acids. Per germline, CDR1 LNHDA and CDR2 SQIVND (reference sequence). The germline V and J ends were trimmed by 1 base and 5 bases, with 12 bases remaining between them. The CDR3 region has the DNA TGTGCCAGTAGTATAGCCCTTTACACGTATCAGCCCCAGCATTTT. This codes for CASSIALYTYQPQHF.

The chain links TRBV9 to TRBJ2-3; the D is unclear. V was cut by 0 bases and J by 2 bases, with 10 bases left in between. This CDR3 has 15 residues. Per the germline V gene, CDR1 is SGDLS and CDR2 is YYNGEE. The CDR3 DNA sequence: TGTGCCAGCAGCGTAGGTGAGACTCACACAGATACGCAGTATTTT. Protein sequence: CASSVGETHTDTQYF.

The V call is TRBV7-9, the J call TRBJ2-1; 8 bases match TRBD2. Looked up from germline, CDR1 is SEHNR and CDR2 is FQNEAQ (reference sequence). J was trimmed by 6 bases and V by 2 bases; bases with no gene match: 3. The CDR3 has 14 amino acids. CDR3 bases: TGTGCCAGCAGCTTATCGGGAGGGCCCAATGAGCAGTTCTTC. This translates into CASSLSGGPNEQFF.